This TCR beta chain was recovered during a study of blood T cells in healthy people across ages. This CDR3 region has 21 residues. The V and J ends lost 0 bases and 6 bases, in that order; junction bases with no gene match: 20. Germline V CDR1 and CDR2: MGHRA, YSYEKL. Each donor gave about 9.3 milliliters of peripheral blood. Through a sample-barcoded 5' primer and a J-beta primer mix, a second PCR was run for roughly 7 to 12 cycles. Researchers report that a template-switch adaptor with 12 random nucleotides tagged each cDNA molecule. There were at least 2.5 million CDR3-containing paired-end reads obtained from each sample. TCRdb independently ran MiXCR on the 5' RACE reads; one entry per CDR3 protein. The table shows roughly 1.7 million distinct CDR3 sequences, with around 36% occurring only once.

The clonotype was recovered from a young woman in good health. The sample comprised blood. V usage is TRBV4-1 and J usage is TRBJ2-1; TRBD1 agrees at 10 bases. In DNA form, the CDR3 reads TGCGCCAGCAGCCAAGAGTTCGTAGGGACAGGGGCCGTTAGTACCGTCAATGAGCAGTTCTTC. Its translation is CASSQEFVGTGAVSTVNEQFF.